This T cell receptor beta chain emerged from a study of cytomegalovirus exposure and HLA in healthy donors (TCRdb year 2017). Context from the whole study: An earlier analysis of around 600 of the donors reported roughly 270 Gb of sequence data and roughly 110 million unique TCR beta sequences from roughly 180 million T cells. Using immunosequencing, the study profiled T cell repertoires from around 680 subjects and related those repertoires to cytomegalovirus serostatus. Roughly 300 gigabases of sequencing data and approximately 80 million unique TCR sequences were included in an early release covering about 620 HLA-typed donors. The number of typed donors differed by locus: about 620-640 for A, B, C, DRB1 and DQB1; 500 to 550 for DQA1; 606 for DPA1; and roughly 470 for DPB1. In a later genetic analysis, genome-wide SNP genotypes for about three fifths of the 666 donors were used, and that subset was treated as a discovery cohort. The genetic ancestry cluster associated with self-reported Caucasian donors included 81% of the approximately 400 genotyped donors. About five DR-DQ haplotypes were handled as single units for association and clustering, since linkage in the cohort was strong. The study was designed to test whether signatures of past pathogen exposure could be identified by cataloging public T cell receptors. To decide whether each TCR beta V gene segment behaved as functional or pseudogenic, an earlier analysis of 587 of the donors relied on high-throughput TCR beta sequencing. Across 300 to 400 genotyped donors of the cohort, an average of approximately 220,000 unique TCR beta nucleotide sequences per donor were sequenced, and about a sixth of those sequences were non-productive. Donor age, sex, ethnicity and CMV serostatus were compiled together with the repertoire data. Every discovery cohort repertoire had been produced on one sequencing platform. Both class I and class II loci were covered by HLA typing, at four-digit resolution. A separate validation cohort of roughly 130 different subjects was used in addition to the approximately 700-subject first cohort. Rather than drawing on any new phenotypic data, the later analysis identified candidate immune exposures from TCR beta sequences and the way those sequences occurred across donors. In a later analysis, previously published TCR beta repertoires from 550 to 700 donors were re-analyzed and high-resolution HLA genotyping was added so that TCR occurrence patterns could be studied. The study combined high-throughput TCR immunosequencing, statistical association of individual TCRs with disease status, and machine learning to predict cytomegalovirus infection status.

The full study reports these points: The study gave a list of 150 to 200 TCR beta chains associated with cytomegalovirus. While some public TCRs were present in many individuals, most TCR sequences turned up only very rarely across donors. When HLA alleles, especially DR and DQ, strongly co-occurred, TCR associations were difficult to assign to individual alleles. According to a later analysis, TCR association rates differed among HLA loci, with DRB1 alleles showing the most associated TCRs and HLA-C alleles showing the fewest. An earlier analysis of approximately 600 of the donors showed that most TCR beta V segments appeared in productive rearrangements either about 87% or about 30% of the time, which broadly matched IMGT annotations. According to a later genetic analysis, donors in an Asian-associated ancestry cluster had fewer N-insertions in productive TCRs than the approximately 630-donor mean. Because HLA typing was unavailable for some donors at each locus, only the typed subset was used in association tests. A cluster of highly shared sequence variants was judged likely to be a technical artifact of the sequencing pipeline. A further reported finding was that TCR beta sequences accurately predicted the HLA-A and HLA-B alleles for most subjects in the first cohort. Linkage disequilibrium might explain the correlated functional status among segregating V segments, but an unknown experimental factor could not be excluded. A few of the identified cytomegalovirus-associated TCR beta chains were confirmed in vitro to be specific for cytomegalovirus antigens. Cytomegalovirus status was reported to be diagnosed by the classifier with high specificity and sensitivity in both the original and validation cohorts. In a later analysis, HLA-associated TCR beta chains were found to be more clonally expanded and to have lower generation probabilities than equally common non-associated chains. The presence/absence analyses assumed that sequencing depth was roughly uniform across donors, and that assumption may not be true. In a later analysis, around 17,000 TCR beta sequences were associated with specific HLA alleles at a false discovery rate of 0.05. Several of the top co-occurrence clusters appeared to be linked to parvovirus B19, influenza, CMV and Epstein-Barr virus, according to a later analysis. According to the authors, the approach could potentially be generalized to other disease states and immunological phenotypes. Fewer than 20 rarely observed V segments, including chromosome 9 orphons, were excluded from the earlier analysis of some 590 of the donors because counts were too low. V-gene and J-gene trimming of TCR beta chains was associated with a missense DCLRE1C variant in a later genetic analysis, and the association was replicated in an independent cohort. A later analysis found that most CMV-associated TCR beta chains appeared HLA-restricted, with HLA associations seemingly driven largely by CMV exposure. This cohort had only TCR beta chains sequenced, and the lack of alpha or paired-chain data limited which features could be detected. CMV serostatus was the only immune exposure information available for the cohort.

Libraries were constructed by the immunoSEQ multiplex PCR assay. A mixture of 60 forward primers for TCR Vbeta segments and 13 reverse primers for TCR Jbeta segments was used in the multiplex PCR. A multiplex PCR assay on genomic DNA amplified the CDR3 region of rearranged TCR beta genes. The Illumina HiSeq System was used to sequence the amplified TCR beta libraries as 87-base-pair reads. In the original analysis: A later analysis counted approximately 84 million unique TCR beta chains across the 666 repertoires, and some 11 million of these chains were shared by at least two donors. Raw reads were error-corrected and collapsed into unique sequences with a nearest-neighbor algorithm that merged closely related sequences to remove PCR and sequencing errors. To assign V, D and J gene segments, CDR3 sequences were aligned to IMGT reference sequences. For a sequence to be retained, a match of at least six nucleotides to both a V gene segment and a J gene segment was required. A rearrangement counted as productive if the CDR3 had no stop codons and remained in frame with V and J, and every other rearrangement counted as non-productive. Following IMGT convention, CDR3 was defined as the stretch from the second conserved V-encoded cysteine up to the conserved J-encoded phenylalanine. In an earlier analysis of 587 of the donors, sequences lacking an unambiguous match to a single V gene segment were excluded. An earlier analysis of approximately 590 of the donors called V segments functional above 56.7% productive rearrangements and segregating when the between-donor standard deviation exceeded 5%. To diagnose cytomegalovirus status from the catalog of TCR beta chain sequences, a statistical classification framework was built. V and J gene assignment, in a later analysis, came from comparing TCR nucleotide sequences with IMGT/GENE-DB human TR gene sequences. The TCRdist pipeline was used in a later analysis to assign CDR3 sequences and most-parsimonious VDJ recombination scenarios. In a later analysis, every TCR beta chain was defined by the combination of its CDR3 amino acid sequence and its V-gene family, and reads without a unique V-gene family were dropped. As a way to deal with suspected cross-contamination and a sequencing artifact, a later analysis dropped 592 nucleotide sequences that were highly shared and had low generation probability. In a later analysis, a clonal expansion index for each public chain was calculated from normalized within-repertoire ranks of inferred template counts. Generation probabilities in a later analysis came from a VDJ recombination model fitted to out-of-frame rearrangements, and those results were checked against IGoR. Hypergeometric tests were used in a later analysis to score TCR-TCR, TCR-HLA and TCR-CMV co-occurrence, with a repertoire-size bias correction applied to the TCR pairs. A later analysis estimated false discovery rates by permuting HLA or CMV assignments 20 times. A later analysis grouped co-occurring TCRs with DBSCAN, adding TCRdist sequence similarity when clustering within HLA-allele-positive subsets. For co-occurrence clustering, repertoires with fewer than 30,000 or more than 120,000 public chains were excluded, along with roughly 5 repertoires with anomalous nucleotide sharing. TCRdb obtained this table from immuneACCESS and retained in-frame rearrangements with V and J assigned. These tables miss some clones; where compared with another copy, unresolved V genes account for less than half of the shortfall, and the remainder is unexplained. V, J and clone size are taken as reported in that table, and D and trimming were inferred from the DNA itself. The sample table records over 90,000 clones; 75% to 80% of these occur just once. In total, the top ten clones hold roughly 8.9% of the sample.

The cohort comprised approximately 700 healthy bone marrow donors. At the time of sampling, all cohort members were nominally healthy, though unrecorded immune exposures were likely present. The donor tested CMV seropositive, placing the donor among the 250 to 350 seropositive members of the cohort. Each donor provided a peripheral blood sample, and peripheral blood mononuclear cells were used for TCR beta sequencing. Genomic DNA extraction from the blood cell samples was performed with the Qiagen DNeasy Blood Extraction Kit. This clone was seen a handful of times. It has no known antigen specificity. No base quality values were provided; no much bigger clone lies one nucleotide off. The sequencing sample was made of PBMCs. The receptor was derived from a male donor in good health and CMV-seropositive.

The CDR3 sequence is CASSGRVADTQYF. The sequenced DNA is TGTGCCAGCAGTGGCAGGGTCGCAGATACGCAGTATTTT. The chain is assembled from TRBV28 and TRBJ2-3, with a tentative D gene TRBD1 over 5 matching bases. CDR1 is given as MDHEN and CDR2 as SYDVKM, both from the germline V gene. The cysteine opens and the phenylalanine closes a CDR3 of 13 amino acids. Of all the DNA, just the CDR3 is kept, 39 bases in frame from base 1. Cut back by 5 bases and 4 bases, the V and J ends lie 10 bases apart.